These T cell receptor beta chains were read from a single sample in a study of T cell changes during pregnancy in multiple sclerosis. Only in-frame clones appear in the TCRdb table, and some are missing; sequencing was by immunoSEQ multiplex PCR. This sample has 50,000 to 60,000 clones; over 80% occur once, and the top ten carry 0.45% to 0.65%. The sample consisted of CD4+ T cells from peripheral blood mononuclear cells, taken in the first trimester of pregnancy. The origin of the receptors is a female donor with multiple sclerosis, enrolled in a pregnancy study. Both conserved end residues are part of each CDR3. Each record gives: clone size, J gene, V gene, D gene, CDR3 protein, CDR3 DNA. A D gene is named only where the DNA matches it firmly. Where a row states a size, it is once, few, many or the class of an expanded clone; other rows omit it.

clone size: NA
J gene: TRBJ2-5
V gene: TRBV11-3
D gene: NA
CDR3 protein: CASSLDTPEGETQYF
CDR3 DNA: TGTGCCAGCAGCTTAGACACACCGGAGGGAGAAACCCAGTACTTC

clone size: NA
J gene: TRBJ1-4
V gene: TRBV28
D gene: NA
CDR3 protein: CASSATLSPSTGYKNEKLFF
CDR3 DNA: TGTGCCAGCAGCGCTACCCTCTCCCCCTCAACAGGTTACAAAAATGAAAAACTGTTTTTT

clone size: NA
J gene: TRBJ2-7
V gene: TRBV11-3
D gene: TRBD1
CDR3 protein: CASSITGTANYEQYF
CDR3 DNA: TGTGCCAGCAGCATTACCGGGACAGCTAACTACGAGCAGTACTTC

clone size: few
J gene: TRBJ1-2
V gene: TRBV4-2
D gene: TRBD1
CDR3 protein: CASSQAGGKGGYTF
CDR3 DNA: TGTGCCAGCAGCCAAGCAGGGGGCAAGGGTGGCTACACCTTC

clone size: NA
J gene: TRBJ2-1
V gene: TRBV5-1
D gene: TRBD2
CDR3 protein: CASSPGLAGVGEQFF
CDR3 DNA: TGCGCCAGCAGCCCGGGACTAGCGGGAGTAGGTGAGCAGTTCTTC

clone size: NA
J gene: TRBJ2-2
V gene: TRBV6-5
D gene: NA
CDR3 protein: CASRGSNTGELFF
CDR3 DNA: TGTGCCAGCAGGGGCTCCAACACCGGGGAGCTGTTTTTT

clone size: NA
J gene: TRBJ1-1
V gene: TRBV6-6
D gene: NA
CDR3 protein: CASSLNPKSAEAFF
CDR3 DNA: TGTGCCAGCAGTTTAAACCCCAAGAGTGCTGAAGCTTTCTTT

clone size: NA
J gene: TRBJ1-3
V gene: TRBV30
D gene: TRBD1
CDR3 protein: CAWIQGANTIYF
CDR3 DNA: TGTGCCTGGATCCAGGGGGCCAACACCATATATTTT

clone size: NA
J gene: TRBJ2-7
V gene: TRBV2
D gene: NA
CDR3 protein: CASSEIAAQAYEQYF
CDR3 DNA: TGTGCCAGCAGTGAAATTGCGGCCCAAGCCTACGAGCAGTACTTC

clone size: once
J gene: TRBJ2-1
V gene: TRBV5-1
D gene: TRBD1
CDR3 protein: CASSLATGTVYNEQFF
CDR3 DNA: TGCGCCAGCAGCTTGGCCACCGGGACAGTTTACAATGAGCAGTTCTTC

clone size: NA
J gene: TRBJ2-2
V gene: TRBV7-2
D gene: NA
CDR3 protein: CASSLDGEWTGELFF
CDR3 DNA: TGTGCCAGCAGCTTAGATGGGGAGTGGACCGGGGAGCTGTTTTTT

clone size: NA
J gene: TRBJ2-5
V gene: TRBV7-2
D gene: TRBD1
CDR3 protein: CASSLKSTGGWETQYF
CDR3 DNA: TGTGCCAGCAGCTTAAAGTCGACAGGGGGTTGGGAGACCCAGTACTTC

clone size: NA
J gene: TRBJ2-3
V gene: TRBV5-1
D gene: TRBD1
CDR3 protein: CASTMTGGGSDTQYF
CDR3 DNA: TGCGCCAGCACCATGACAGGGGGCGGATCAGATACGCAGTATTTT

clone size: NA
J gene: TRBJ1-4
V gene: TRBV6-1
D gene: NA
CDR3 protein: CASSELGSANEKLFF
CDR3 DNA: TGTGCCAGCAGTGAACTTGGCAGCGCTAATGAAAAACTGTTTTTT

clone size: NA
J gene: TRBJ1-5
V gene: TRBV7-2
D gene: TRBD1
CDR3 protein: CASSLFRGDNQPQHF
CDR3 DNA: TGTGCCAGCAGCTTATTCAGGGGGGACAATCAGCCCCAGCATTTT

clone size: NA
J gene: TRBJ2-5
V gene: TRBV11-1
D gene: NA
CDR3 protein: CASSPQTGTPQETQYF
CDR3 DNA: TGTGCCAGCAGCCCCCAAACCGGGACACCTCAAGAGACCCAGTACTTC

clone size: NA
J gene: TRBJ1-1
V gene: TRBV30
D gene: NA
CDR3 protein: CAWKTGNMNTEAFF
CDR3 DNA: TGTGCCTGGAAGACAGGAAACATGAACACTGAAGCTTTCTTT

clone size: NA
J gene: TRBJ1-2
V gene: TRBV28
D gene: TRBD1
CDR3 protein: CASGDRGPYGYTF
CDR3 DNA: TGTGCCAGCGGGGACAGGGGGCCATATGGCTACACCTTC

clone size: few
J gene: TRBJ2-1
V gene: TRBV13
D gene: TRBD2
CDR3 protein: CASSFYTRTSGRTVGNEQFF
CDR3 DNA: TGTGCCAGCAGCTTCTATACCAGGACTAGCGGGAGAACTGTTGGTAATGAGCAGTTCTTC

clone size: NA
J gene: TRBJ1-2
V gene: TRBV19
D gene: NA
CDR3 protein: CATRTYVYGYTF
CDR3 DNA: TGTGCCACCCGCACCTACGTCTATGGCTACACCTTC

clone size: NA
J gene: TRBJ2-6
V gene: TRBV13
D gene: NA
CDR3 protein: CASSDQRLHSGANVLTF
CDR3 DNA: TGTGCCAGCAGCGACCAGCGGTTACACTCTGGGGCCAACGTCCTGACTTTC

clone size: NA
J gene: TRBJ2-7
V gene: TRBV15
D gene: NA
CDR3 protein: CATSRDTAGVYEQYF
CDR3 DNA: TGTGCCACCAGCAGAGATACGGCGGGTGTCTACGAGCAGTACTTC